These 26 T cell receptor beta chains came from one sample sequenced in a study of blood T cell repertoires in COVID-19 (dated by TCRdb to between 2020 and 2021). Preparation of the library involved the immunoSEQ multiplex PCR assay. The source is immuneACCESS, and TCRdb retained only in-frame sequences with V and J called. Part of the clones is not carried over; for the studies checked, unresolved V genes explain less than half of this, and the remainder is unexplained. Counted in this sample were about 210,000 clones; about 85% of them appeared once. The ten biggest clones cover roughly 10% of the sample. Sequencing was done on a sample of peripheral blood. The receptors here all came from a woman of 80 years or more with COVID-19, enrolled during active disease.

This clone was observed a single time. The J gene is TRBJ1-2, the V gene TRBV5-1; 11 bases are a match to TRBD1. CDR3 length: 15 amino acids. The V gene end was trimmed by 0 bases and the J gene end by 7 bases; junction bases not matched to a gene: 5. The V gene's germline CDR1 is SGHRS and CDR2 YFSETQ. CDR3 sequence: CASSLGGQGAVGYTF. The CDR3 DNA is TGCGCCAGCAGCTTGGGCGGACAGGGGGCGGTTGGCTACACCTTC.

V is TRBV6-5 and J is TRBJ1-1, with D hard to call. The germline V and J ends were trimmed by 0 bases and 4 bases, with 12 bases remaining between them. Germline V CDR1 and CDR2: MNHEY, SVGAGI. The CDR3 consists of 15 residues. The CDR3 region has the DNA TGTGCCAGCAGTTACTCACCCTACTCGAGCACTGAAGCTTTCTTT. As protein: CASSYSPYSSTEAFF.

This clone showed up just once. The chain employs TRBV11-2 and TRBJ1-1, with a possible D match to TRBD1 (6 bases). Germline CDR1 reads SGHAT; CDR2 reads FQNNGV. The CDR3 is 15 amino acids. The V gene lost 2 bases and the J gene lost 5 bases, with 15 bases spanning the gap. CDR3 in amino acids: CASSLTGTRGTEAFF. The CDR3 nucleotides read TGTGCCAGCAGCTTAACAGGGACCCGGGGAACTGAAGCTTTCTTT. Variable domain in full (rest from reference TRBV11-2 and TRBJ1-1): EAGVAQSPRYKIIEKRQSVAFWCNPISGHATLYWYQQILGQGPKLLIQFQNNGVVDDSQLPKDRFSAERLKGVDSTLKIQPAKLEDSAVYLCASSLTGTRGTEAFFGQGTRLTVV.

This sequence joins TRBV25-1 and TRBJ2-3; a possible D gene is TRBD2 (6 bases). Germline V gene data show CDR1 as MGHDK and CDR2 as SYGVNS. The ends were cut back, 8 bases at V and 4 bases at J, with 13 bases in the middle. The CDR3 runs 13 residues. In DNA, the CDR3 is TGTGCCAGCCGGGACTGGGGTGCAGATACGCAGTATTTT. Amino acid sequence: CASRDWGADTQYF.

This chain links TRBV19 with TRBJ1-5; D is possibly TRBD1 (6 bases). V was trimmed by 9 bases and J by 4 bases, leaving 22 bases between them. CDR1 and CDR2 from the germline V gene are LNHDA and SQIVND (reference sequence). The CDR3 contains 16 residues. CDR3 DNA: TGTGCCAGCCTAGGGGTGGGGGCTCAGGGGAATCAGCCCCAGCATTTT. Protein product: CASLGVGAQGNQPQHF. Full variable domain (missing parts from reference TRBV19 and TRBJ1-5): DGGITQSPKYLFRKEGQNVTLSCEQNLNHDAMYWYRQDPGQGLRLIYYSQIVNDFQKGDIAEGYSVSREKKESFPLTVTSAQKNPTAFYLCASLGVGAQGNQPQHFGDGTRLSIL.

This chain links TRBV6-5 with TRBJ2-4; 13 bases are shared with TRBD2. With V trimmed by 4 bases and J by 8 bases, 8 bases remained unmatched. The CDR3 has 16 residues. CDR1 is MNHEY, CDR2 SVGAGI, per germline. The CDR3 sequence: CASSSPGLAGRDIQYF. The CDR3 DNA is TGTGCCAGCAGTTCCCCGGGACTAGCGGGAAGGGACATTCAGTACTTC.

This chain uses TRBV9 with TRBJ2-2; 8 nucleotides line up with TRBD2. The CDR3 runs to 15 residues. Looked up from germline, CDR1 is SGDLS and CDR2 is YYNGEE. Trimming removed 0 bases from V and 4 bases from J; junction bases left unmatched: 2. For the CDR3, the DNA is TGTGCCAGCAGCGTAGGGCTAGCGGGCACCGGGGAGCTGTTTTTT. This sequence encodes CASSVGLAGTGELFF.

The chain uses TRBV7-2 and TRBJ2-2, with 10 bases fitting TRBD2. Looked up from germline, CDR1 is SGHTA and CDR2 is FQGNSA. Germline trimming cut 2 bases from V and 1 base from J; bases unmatched to any gene: 7. The CDR3 has 18 amino acids. CDR3 nucleotides: TGTGCCAGCAGCTTAATCCCTAGCGGGGGCGTGAACACCGGGGAGCTGTTTTTT. This codes for CASSLIPSGGVNTGELFF. Supplemented by reference TRBV7-2 and TRBJ2-2, the full variable domain reads GAGVSQSPSNKVTEKGKDVELRCDPISGHTALYWYRQSLGQGLEFLIYFQGNSAPDKSGLPSDRFSAERTGGSVSTLTIQRTQQEDSAVYLCASSLIPSGGVNTGELFFGEGSRLTVL.

The chain recombines TRBV6-2 or TRBV6-3 with TRBJ2-7; a weak D match, TRBD2 (6 bases). Trimming pared 6 bases from V and 6 bases from J, leaving 12 bases between. Germline V gene lookup returns CDR1 MNHEY and CDR2 SVGEGT. This CDR3 is built from 12 residues. CDR3 nucleotide sequence: TGTGCCAGCAGCGGGACTGTCCGCGAGCAGTACGTC. As protein: CASSGTVREQYV.

In its sample, this clone was seen once. The chain has TRBV30 and TRBJ2-5; D gene uncertain. V was cut by 2 bases and J by 4 bases, with 17 bases left in between. CDR3 length: 15 residues. Germline V gives CDR1 GTSNPN, CDR2 SVGIG (reference sequence). CDR3 residues: CAWSPKAVRGETQYF. CDR3 DNA sequence: TGTGCCTGGAGTCCGAAAGCTGTTCGTGGAGAGACCCAGTACTTC.

The V and J genes are TRBV10-3 and TRBJ1-2; D gene unclear. CDR1 is ENHRY and CDR2 is SYGVKD in the germline V gene. This CDR3 contains 14 residues. Trimming removed 10 bases from V and 8 bases from J, with 23 bases in between. DNA of the CDR3: TGTGCCACCGGCCGGGAGGGAGCCTTTGGGGGCTACACCTTC. Translation gives CATGREGAFGGYTF.

The chain combines TRBV5-6 with TRBJ1-3; 9 bases line up with TRBD1. The ends lost 6 bases at V and 0 bases at J; junction bases unmatched: 4. Looked up from germline, CDR1 is SGHDT and CDR2 is YYEEEE. The CDR3 spans 15 residues. The CDR3 spells CASKPGQGSGNTIYF. The DNA of the CDR3 is TGTGCCAGCAAACCGGGACAGGGCTCTGGAAACACCATATATTTT. The variable domain in full, with the rest retrieved from reference TRBV5-6 and TRBJ1-3, is DAGVTQSPTHLIKTRGQQVTLRCSPKSGHDTVSWYQQALGQGPQFIFQYYEEEERQRGNFPDRFSGHQFPNYSSELNVNALLLGDSALYLCASKPGQGSGNTIYFGEGSWLTVV.

In DNA form, the CDR3 reads TGTGCCAGCAGTTACTACCCAGGGGAAAAACTGTTTTTT. As protein: CASSYYPGEKLFF. The chain uses TRBV6-5 and TRBJ1-4; D perhaps matches TRBD1 (5 bases). In germline, CDR1 is MNHEY, CDR2 SVGAGI. This CDR3 has 13 amino acids. The V end was cut by 1 base, the J end by 8 bases, with 8 bases between.

This clone was seen only a few times. V usage is TRBV12-3 or TRBV12-4 and J usage is TRBJ2-7; D might be TRBD1 (5 bases). The CDR3 covers 13 residues. Trimming shortened V by 6 bases and J by 3 bases, and 12 bases separated the two germline ends. Written as DNA, the CDR3 is TGTGCCAGCAGCAAGACAGAACTCTACGAGCAGTACGTC. Protein: CASSKTELYEQYV.

The chain employs TRBV5-1 and TRBJ2-5, with D possibly matching TRBD2 (6 bases). V lost 0 bases and J lost 2, with 14 bases in between. The CDR3 has 16 residues. Germline V gene data show CDR1 as SGHRS and CDR2 as YFSETQ. The DNA of the CDR3 is TGCGCCAGCAGCTTGGGGTCAACGGGGGTACAAGAGACCCAGTACTTC. This translates into CASSLGSTGVQETQYF.

This chain uses TRBV9 with TRBJ2-2; 9 nucleotides agree with TRBD1. Trimming removed 6 bases from V and 6 bases from J; junction bases left unmatched: 9. Per the germline V gene, CDR1 is SGDLS and CDR2 is YYNGEE. The CDR3 totals 15 residues. The CDR3 bases are TGTGCCAGCAAGACCGGGACAGGGATCTCCGGGGAGCTGTTTTTT. Translating it yields CASKTGTGISGELFF.

This sequence joins TRBV29-1 and TRBJ2-3, with TRBD1 matching over 7 bases. This CDR3 comprises 15 residues. Germline V lookup: CDR1 SQVTM, CDR2 ANQGSEA. Trimming at V came to 6 bases and at J to 3 bases, leaving 12 bases not matched to a gene. The CDR3 reads CSVAPGGEGTDTQYF. The CDR3 DNA sequence: TGCAGCGTCGCACCAGGGGGAGAGGGGACAGATACGCAGTATTTT.

The genes are TRBV28 and TRBJ1-2, with 10 bases that match TRBD1. V lost 7 bases, J lost 8 bases, and 10 bases stayed unmatched. Per the germline V gene, CDR1 is MDHEN and CDR2 is SYDVKM. The CDR3 spans 14 residues. In DNA, the CDR3 is TGTGCCAGCACCTTGGGGCCGGGACAGGGGGGCTACACCTTC. It translates to CASTLGPGQGGYTF.

This clone was recorded a few times. This chain connects TRBV2 to TRBJ1-1; 7 nucleotides agree with TRBD1. CDR3 length: 13 amino acids. V dropped 6 bases and J dropped 6; count of bases not matched to a gene: 7. Per germline, CDR1 SNHLY and CDR2 FYNNEI. CDR3 protein: CASRQGMVAEAFF. CDR3 nucleotides: TGTGCCAGCAGACAGGGGATGGTCGCTGAAGCTTTCTTT. The complete variable domain, with remaining parts taken from reference TRBV2 and TRBJ1-1, reads EPEVTQTPSHQVTQMGQEVILRCVPISNHLYFYWYRQILGQKVEFLVSFYNNEISEKSEIFDDQFSVERPDGSNFTLKIRSTKLEDSAMYFCASRQGMVAEAFFGQGTRLTVV.

The DNA of the CDR3 is TGTGCCAGCAGGATAGCGGGGAACACTGAAGCTTTCTTT. Translating gives CASRIAGNTEAFF. This chain links TRBV6-5 with TRBJ1-1; D is unclear. Trimming left V 6 bases short and J 1 base short, with 9 bases between. Germline CDR1 and CDR2: MNHEY and SVGAGI. The CDR3 totals 13 residues.

This clone was counted ten times or more. The chain recombines TRBV19 with TRBJ2-7, with 9 nucleotides matching TRBD1. Germline V lookup: CDR1 LNHDA, CDR2 SQIVND (reference sequence). Unmatched junction bases numbered 3, after V lost 5 bases and J lost 1 base. The CDR3 has 14 residues. CDR3 in amino acids: CASSADRGSYEQYF. The CDR3 bases are TGTGCCAGTAGTGCGGACAGGGGTTCCTACGAGCAGTACTTC.

V and J are TRBV10-3 and TRBJ2-3; 10 bases match TRBD2. V shed 7 bases and J 4 bases; nucleotides not matched to a gene: 5. CDR3 length: 14 residues. Germline CDR1 ENHRY, CDR2 SYGVKD. The CDR3 DNA sequence: TGTGCCATCACTACTAGCGGGGACGCAGATACGCAGTATTTT. It translates to CAITTSGDADTQYF.

The V and J genes are TRBV6-5 and TRBJ1-5, with 7 bases fitting TRBD1. V lost 7 bases, J lost 4 bases, and 10 bases stayed unmatched. The CDR3 is made up of 15 amino acids. Germline CDR1 is MNHEY and CDR2 is SVGAGI. As DNA, the CDR3 is TGTGCCAGCACCAGGGGGGCTGATATGAATCAGCCCCAGCATTTT. It specifies CASTRGADMNQPQHF.

This clone has just a few counts. The genes are TRBV3-1 (or the pseudogene TRBV3-2) and TRBJ1-6; TRBD1 matches at 10 bases. The CDR3 extends over 16 amino acids. Trimming took 1 base from V and 6 from J; bases not matched to a gene: 3. CDR1 and CDR2 (germline): LGHDT, YNNKEL (reference sequence). The CDR3, as DNA: TGTGCCAGCAGCCAAGTGGACAGGGGGGCTAATTCACCCCTCCACTTT. It encodes CASSQVDRGANSPLHF.

The chain's CDR3 is CASSLTGTGKAEAFF. CDR3 sequence (DNA): TGTGCCAGCAGCCTAACCGGGACAGGCAAAGCTGAAGCTTTCTTT. The chain has TRBV7-2 and TRBJ1-1, with 8 bases that match TRBD1. This CDR3 region has 15 residues. V trimming: 5 bases; J trimming: 6 bases; junction bases outside the gene matches: 11. Germline V gene sequence: CDR1 SGHTA, CDR2 FQGNSA. Full variable domain (missing parts from reference TRBV7-2 and TRBJ1-1): GAGVSQSPSNKVTEKGKDVELRCDPISGHTALYWYRQSLGQGLEFLIYFQGNSAPDKSGLPSDRFSAERTGGSVSTLTIQRTQQEDSAVYLCASSLTGTGKAEAFFGQGTRLTVV.

The rearrangement uses TRBV6-5 and TRBJ2-5; 9 bases match TRBD2. Looked up from germline, CDR1 is MNHEY and CDR2 is SVGAGI. With V trimmed by 0 bases and J by 2 bases, 4 bases remained unmatched. The CDR3 has 16 residues. The CDR3 sequence is CASSYSWTSAQETQYF. The CDR3 bases are TGTGCCAGCAGTTACTCCTGGACTAGCGCACAAGAGACCCAGTACTTC.